This TCR beta chain is from a study of T cell repertoires in cytomegalovirus infection. Turning to the study itself: Newly reported HLA-C-restricted and thoroughly characterized HLA-B-restricted CMV epitopes were employed. Public TCR beta signatures indicated both CMV infection and matching HLA type.

A remark on this clonotype: Its antigen is not known.

Points from the study as a whole: Dominating the ex vivo response were TCR beta clonotypes that were CMV-specific and HLA-C-restricted. Carriers of CMV plus the relevant HLA were identified by cumulative public TCR beta family frequency.

Via MiXCR, TCRdb re-called the reads, giving one row per CDR3 protein. This table has about 890,000 distinct CDR3 sequences, under 40% appearing once. V was cut by 4 bases and J by 6 bases, with 12 bases left in between. CDR3 size: 14 residues. CDR1 is SGHNT, CDR2 YENEEA, per germline. The material was cultured CD8+ T cells from PBMCs, obtained from culture after CMV antigen stimulation. The V call is TRBV11-3, the J call TRBJ2-2, with D possibly being TRBD1 (6 bases). The clonotype originates from a human donor in good health (CMV status not recorded). Some clones in this sample may be carry-over from other donors' samples. The CDR3 coding sequence is TGTGCCAGCAGCTACACTACAGGGTCCGGGGAGCTGTTTTTT. This sequence encodes CASSYTTGSGELFF.